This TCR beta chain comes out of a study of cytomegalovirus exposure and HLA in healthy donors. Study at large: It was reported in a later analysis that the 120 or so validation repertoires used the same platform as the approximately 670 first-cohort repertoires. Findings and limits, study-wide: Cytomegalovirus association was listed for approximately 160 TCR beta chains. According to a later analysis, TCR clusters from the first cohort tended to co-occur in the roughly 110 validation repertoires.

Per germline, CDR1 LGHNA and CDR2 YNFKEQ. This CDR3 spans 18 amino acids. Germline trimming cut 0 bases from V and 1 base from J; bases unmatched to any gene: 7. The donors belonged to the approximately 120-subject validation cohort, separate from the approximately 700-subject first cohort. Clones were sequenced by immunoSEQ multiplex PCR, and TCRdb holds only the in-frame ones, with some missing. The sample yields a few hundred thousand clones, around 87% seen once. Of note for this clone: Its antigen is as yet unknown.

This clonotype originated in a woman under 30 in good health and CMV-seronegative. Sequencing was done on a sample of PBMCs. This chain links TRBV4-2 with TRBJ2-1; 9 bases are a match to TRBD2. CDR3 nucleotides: TGTGCCAGCAGCCAAGAGGCCCCTAGCGGGATATCCTACAATGAGCAGTTCTTC. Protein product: CASSQEAPSGISYNEQFF.